The clone carrying this T cell receptor (beta chain) showed up many times. Its cognate antigen is unknown. This specimen comes from a study of T cells in Graves' hyperthyroidism and ophthalmopathy. Study-wide results and caveats: Ophthalmopathy, which appeared later, was predicted by the model a median around 6.5 months before onset.

Ophthalmopathy in the patients scored at least 3 on Clinical Activity Score and at least 4 on NOSPECS grade, lasting under 3 months. The diagnoses drew upon clinical symptoms, serum thyroxine and TRAb, thyroid ultrasound and orbital computed tomography. Losses at the gene ends were 6 bases for V and 9 bases for J; bases not matched to a gene: 4. This CDR3 is 13 amino acids long. Germline V gene data show CDR1 as SEHNR and CDR2 as FQNEAQ (reference sequence). Amplification of TCR beta CDR3 regions used RNA as the template. An initial round of RT-PCR targeting the TCR CDR3 relied on the HTBI primer set. TCRdb reprocessed the multiplex PCR reads with MiXCR, giving one entry per CDR3 protein. The sample yields hundreds of thousands of distinct CDR3 sequences, about 20% seen once.

The sequenced sample was blood. This sequence was found in a man in his thirties or forties with Graves' ophthalmopathy. The chain couples TRBV7-9 to TRBJ2-1, with 11 bases matching TRBD2. CDR3 DNA: TGTGCCAGCAGAGGACTAGCGGGTGCTGAGCAGTTCTTC. Its protein is CASRGLAGAEQFF.